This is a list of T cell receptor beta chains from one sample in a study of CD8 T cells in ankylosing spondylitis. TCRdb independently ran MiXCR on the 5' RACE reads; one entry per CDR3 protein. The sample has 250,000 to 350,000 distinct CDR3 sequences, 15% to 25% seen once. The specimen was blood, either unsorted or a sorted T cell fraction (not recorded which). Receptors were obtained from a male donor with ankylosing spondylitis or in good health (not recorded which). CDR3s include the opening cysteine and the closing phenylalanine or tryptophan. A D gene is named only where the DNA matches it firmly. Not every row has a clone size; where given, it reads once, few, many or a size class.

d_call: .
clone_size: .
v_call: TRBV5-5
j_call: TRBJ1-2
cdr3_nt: TGTGCCAGCAGCTTGGGACCTACAGGGTCCTATGGCTACACCTTC
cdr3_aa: CASSLGPTGSYGYTF

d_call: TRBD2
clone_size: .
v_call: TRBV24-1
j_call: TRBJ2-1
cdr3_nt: TGTGCCACCAGTGATTTGAAGACTAGCGGGAGGGATGAGCAGTTCTTC
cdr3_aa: CATSDLKTSGRDEQFF

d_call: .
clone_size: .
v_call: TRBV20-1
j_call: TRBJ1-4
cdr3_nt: TGCAGTGCTAGTGATGCAGGGGCGAATGAAAAACTGTTTTTT
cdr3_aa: CSASDAGANEKLFF

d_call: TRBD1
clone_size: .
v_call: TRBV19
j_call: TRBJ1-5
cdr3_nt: TGTGCCAGTAGTAGGGGCCGGGACAGGGCTCAACAGCCCCAGCATTTT
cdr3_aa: CASSRGRDRAQQPQHF

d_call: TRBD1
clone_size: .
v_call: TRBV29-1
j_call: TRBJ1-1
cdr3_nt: TGCAGCGTTGCGCCGGGACAGCGAAATGAAGCTTTCTTT
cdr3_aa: CSVAPGQRNEAFF

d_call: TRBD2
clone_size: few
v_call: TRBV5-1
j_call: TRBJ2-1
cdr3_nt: TGCGCCAGCAGGTCTGCGGGGGGGAGCTCCTACAATGAGCAGTTCTTC
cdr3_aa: CASRSAGGSSYNEQFF

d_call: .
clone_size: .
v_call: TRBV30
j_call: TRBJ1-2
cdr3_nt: TGTGCCTGGAGTATCAGGCGCAGCTTGAGTGGCTACACCTTC
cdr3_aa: CAWSIRRSLSGYTF

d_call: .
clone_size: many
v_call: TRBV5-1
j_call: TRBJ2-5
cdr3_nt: TGCGCCAGCCAACCCTCTTCGCCTAGCCGGCGAGAGACCCAGTACTTC
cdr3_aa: CASQPSSPSRRETQYF

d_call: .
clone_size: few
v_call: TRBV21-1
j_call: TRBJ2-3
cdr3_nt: TGTGCCAGCAGGAGACAGAGGGCAGATACGCAGTATTTT
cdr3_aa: CASRRQRADTQYF

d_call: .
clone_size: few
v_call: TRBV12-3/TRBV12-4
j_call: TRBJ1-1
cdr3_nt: TGTGCCAGCAGTTTCCCTCGCCGGGGACCTGAAGCTTTCTTT
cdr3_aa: CASSFPRRGPEAFF

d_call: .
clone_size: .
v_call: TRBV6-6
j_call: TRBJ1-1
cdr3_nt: TGTGCCAGCAGTTACCAAGGACAGACTGAAGCTTTCTTT
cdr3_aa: CASSYQGQTEAFF

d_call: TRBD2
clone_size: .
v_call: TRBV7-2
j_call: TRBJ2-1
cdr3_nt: TGTGCCAGCAGCTTAGTTCGGGGGGGCCGGGGGAATGAGCAGTTCTTC
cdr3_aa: CASSLVRGGRGNEQFF

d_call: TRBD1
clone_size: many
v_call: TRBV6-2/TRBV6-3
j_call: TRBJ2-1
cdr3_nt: TGTGCCAGCAGTGCTCCGGGACAGTCCTACAATGAGCAGTTCTTC
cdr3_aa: CASSAPGQSYNEQFF

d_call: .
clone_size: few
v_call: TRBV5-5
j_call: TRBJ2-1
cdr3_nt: TGTGCCAGCAGCTTTCCGGGGGCAAGCGGTAATGAGCAGTTCTTC
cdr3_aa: CASSFPGASGNEQFF

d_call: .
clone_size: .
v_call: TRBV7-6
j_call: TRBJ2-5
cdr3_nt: TGTGCCAGCAGCTTAGGGCGGGACTGGGGGGAGACCCAGTACTTC
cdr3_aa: CASSLGRDWGETQYF

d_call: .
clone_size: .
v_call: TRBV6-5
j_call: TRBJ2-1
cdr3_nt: TGTGCCAGCAGCCGGGTGGGTTATGAGCAGTTCTTC
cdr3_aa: CASSRVGYEQFF

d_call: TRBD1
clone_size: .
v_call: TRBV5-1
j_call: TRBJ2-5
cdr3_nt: TGCGCCAGCAGCCCACAAATCCAGACAGGGGGGATGTCAGAGACCCAGTACTTC
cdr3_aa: CASSPQIQTGGMSETQYF

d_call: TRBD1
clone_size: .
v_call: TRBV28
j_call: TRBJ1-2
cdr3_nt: TGTGCCAGCAGTTCAGGACAGGGGTTCGGCTATGGCTACACCTTC
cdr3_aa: CASSSGQGFGYGYTF

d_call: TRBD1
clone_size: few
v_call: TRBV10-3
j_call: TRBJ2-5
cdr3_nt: TGTGCCATCAACCTTGACAGGGCCGAGACCCAGTACTTC
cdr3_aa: CAINLDRAETQYF

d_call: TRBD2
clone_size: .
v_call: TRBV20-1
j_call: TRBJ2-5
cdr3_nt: TGCAGTGCTTGGACTAGCGGGAGGCCTGTGGAGACCCAGTACTTC
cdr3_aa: CSAWTSGRPVETQYF

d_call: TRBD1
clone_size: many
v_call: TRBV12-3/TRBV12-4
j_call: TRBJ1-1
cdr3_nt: TGTGCCAGCAGGGACAGGGGGCGGGAAGCTTTCTTT
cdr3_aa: CASRDRGREAFF

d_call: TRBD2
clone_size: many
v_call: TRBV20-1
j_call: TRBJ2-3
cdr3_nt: TGCAGTGCTAGCGAGCGAGTGGACTTAAATAGCGGGCGAAGGAATACGCAGTATTTT
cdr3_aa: CSASERVDLNSGRRNTQYF

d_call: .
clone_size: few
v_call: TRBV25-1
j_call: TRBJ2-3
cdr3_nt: TGTGCCAGCAGTTTCTCAGGGTTTGCAGATACTCAGTATTTT
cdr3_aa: CASSFSGFADTQYF

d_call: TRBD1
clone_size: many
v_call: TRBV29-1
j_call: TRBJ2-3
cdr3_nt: TGCAGCACCCGACAGGGCCCCCGCACAGATACGCAGTATTTT
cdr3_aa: CSTRQGPRTDTQYF

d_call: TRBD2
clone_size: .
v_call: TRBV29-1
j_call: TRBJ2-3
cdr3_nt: TGCAGCGTTGGACTAGCGGTCACAGATACGCAGTATTTT
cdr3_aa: CSVGLAVTDTQYF

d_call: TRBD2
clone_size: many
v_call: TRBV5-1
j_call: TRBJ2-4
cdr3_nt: TGCGCCAGCAGCTTGTTTTCCGCGGGAGTTGTAGCCAAAAACATTCAGTACTTC
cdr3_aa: CASSLFSAGVVAKNIQYF

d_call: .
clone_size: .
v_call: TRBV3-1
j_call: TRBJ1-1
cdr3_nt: TGTGCCAGCAGCCCCTTCGGGGGGGGATCGGTGAACACTGAAGCTTTCTTT
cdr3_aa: CASSPFGGGSVNTEAFF

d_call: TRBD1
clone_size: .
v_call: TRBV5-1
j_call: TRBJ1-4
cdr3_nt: TGCGCCAGCAGCTTGACAGGGGTGGAGGAAAAACTGTTTTTT
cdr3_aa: CASSLTGVEEKLFF

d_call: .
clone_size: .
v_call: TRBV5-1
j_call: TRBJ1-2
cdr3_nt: TGCGCCAGCAGCTTGGATGGGACGGCGTCCTATGGCTACACCTTC
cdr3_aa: CASSLDGTASYGYTF

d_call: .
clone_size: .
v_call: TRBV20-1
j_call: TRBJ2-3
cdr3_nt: TGCAGTGCTAGAGTGGGGGGAACTCTAGCCACAGATACGCAGTATTTT
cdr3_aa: CSARVGGTLATDTQYF

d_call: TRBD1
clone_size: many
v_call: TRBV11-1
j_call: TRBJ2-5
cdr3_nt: TGTGCCAGCAGCTTGGGGACAGGGGCTGGGGCCCAGTACTTC
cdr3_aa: CASSLGTGAGAQYF